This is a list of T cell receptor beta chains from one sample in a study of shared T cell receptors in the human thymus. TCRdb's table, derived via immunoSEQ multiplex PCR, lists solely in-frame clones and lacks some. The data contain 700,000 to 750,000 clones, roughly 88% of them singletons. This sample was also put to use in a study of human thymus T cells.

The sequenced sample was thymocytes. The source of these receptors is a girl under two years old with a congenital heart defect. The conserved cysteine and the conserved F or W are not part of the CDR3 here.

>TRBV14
ASSRQETEAF
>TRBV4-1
ASSQETSGGQDPDTQY
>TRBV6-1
ASLVRWLAVYEQY
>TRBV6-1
ASGTSNTEAF
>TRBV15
ATSRGYGHYEQY
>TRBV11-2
ASSLDLAVSYEQY
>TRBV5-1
ASRGDGGESYNEQF
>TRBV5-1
ASSPSSRHSPLH
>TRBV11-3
ASSRTTGTGGAEEQF
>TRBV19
ASSMTGGADGYT
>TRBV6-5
ASSYTTGGDYGYT
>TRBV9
ASSATILPAGGFVDTQY
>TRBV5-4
ASSLVSGRMGYT
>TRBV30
AWSVTTGQGALGYYGYT
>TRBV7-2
ASSLGTGIRTLSYGYT
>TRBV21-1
ASNPGQGIAF
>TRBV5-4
AMGDEQF
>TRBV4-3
ASSHFGILNYGYT
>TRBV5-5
ASSWGGSGLEWSYEQY
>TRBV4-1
ASSQDLRQIPATNYGYT
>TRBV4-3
ASSQDQYRVEMNTEAF
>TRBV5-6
ASSLKEGDED
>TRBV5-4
ASSLNGGSFGNTIY
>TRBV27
ASSLPTGELF
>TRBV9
ASSPKRRGEYGYT
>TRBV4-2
ASSQVKQGENTEAF
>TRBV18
ASSPGQGNSGANVLT
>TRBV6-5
ASRGSLLRNSPLH
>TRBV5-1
ASSTTPQGLEETQY
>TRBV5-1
ASSLGTGWDEQY
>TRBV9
ASSATGTFNNEQF